This T cell receptor beta chain was captured by sequencing in a study of vaccination effects on CD4 cells after COVID-19. The study's findings and limits: Late in the post-vaccination period, infection-induced and vaccine-induced clones underwent marked clonal contraction. The study enrolled few convalescent patients and sampled no early post-infection timepoints.

The V gene's germline CDR1 is MDHEN and CDR2 SYDVKM. Trimming took 7 bases from V and 6 from J, leaving 19 bases between them. The CDR3 has 15 residues. CD4+ T cells specific for antigen were expanded with viral peptide pools by the ViraFEST assay before sequencing. Researchers isolated CD4+ T cells once less than 13 days of culture had elapsed. Vaccinees lacked prior SARS-CoV-2 infection and tested negative for nucleocapsid antibodies. At days 3 and 7, half of the medium was exchanged for IL-2 medium. This clone showed up just a few times. The target antigen is unknown. Libraries were prepared by immunoSEQ multiplex PCR; TCRdb keeps only in-frame clonotypes and omits some of them. This table has tens of thousands of clones, approximately 71% appearing once.

The receptor was isolated from a human donor who received a COVID-19 vaccine. The chain recombines TRBV28 with TRBJ1-5; a possible D gene is TRBD1 (5 bases). The material sequenced was CD4+ T cells from PBMCs cultured with HCoV-OC43 spike peptides, taken before COVID-19 vaccination. Stated subset: HCoV-OC43 spike overlapping peptide pool stimulation. CDR3 DNA: TGTGCCAGCACCACCCTTGGGGGGAACGGTCAGCCCCAGCATTTT. This sequence encodes CASTTLGGNGQPQHF.